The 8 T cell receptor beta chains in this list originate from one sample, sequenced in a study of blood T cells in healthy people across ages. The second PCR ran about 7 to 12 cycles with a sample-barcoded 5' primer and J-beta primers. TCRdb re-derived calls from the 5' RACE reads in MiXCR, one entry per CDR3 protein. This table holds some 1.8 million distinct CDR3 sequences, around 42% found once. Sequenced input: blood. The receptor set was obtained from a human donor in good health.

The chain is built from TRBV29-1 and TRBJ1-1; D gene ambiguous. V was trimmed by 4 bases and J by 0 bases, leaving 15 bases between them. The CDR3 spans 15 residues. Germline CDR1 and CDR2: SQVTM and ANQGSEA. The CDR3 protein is CSVVGLVRLNTEAFF. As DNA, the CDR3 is TGCAGCGTTGTCGGGTTGGTCAGATTGAACACTGAAGCTTTCTTT.

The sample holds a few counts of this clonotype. The CDR3 protein is CSVEGLQGNTEAFF. For the CDR3, the DNA is TGCAGCGTTGAAGGCTTGCAGGGGAACACTGAAGCTTTCTTT. This chain joins TRBV29-1 and TRBJ1-1; a weak D match, TRBD1 (5 bases). This CDR3 contains 14 residues. Germline CDR1 reads SQVTM; CDR2 reads ANQGSEA. V lost 1 base and J lost 1, with 10 bases in between.

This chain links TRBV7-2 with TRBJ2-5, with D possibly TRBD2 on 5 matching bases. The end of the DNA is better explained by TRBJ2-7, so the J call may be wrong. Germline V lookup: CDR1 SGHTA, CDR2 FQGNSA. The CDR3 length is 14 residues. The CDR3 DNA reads TGTGCCAGCAGCTCCGACTACGCGTCCCACGAGCAGTACTTC. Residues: CASSSDYASHEQYF.

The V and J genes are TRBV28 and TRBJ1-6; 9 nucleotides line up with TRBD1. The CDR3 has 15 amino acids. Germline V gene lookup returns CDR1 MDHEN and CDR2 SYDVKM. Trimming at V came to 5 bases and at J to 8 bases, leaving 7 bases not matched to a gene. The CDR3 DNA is TGTGCCAGCAGTCCCGGACAGGGGAATCATTCACCCCTCCACTTT. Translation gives CASSPGQGNHSPLHF.

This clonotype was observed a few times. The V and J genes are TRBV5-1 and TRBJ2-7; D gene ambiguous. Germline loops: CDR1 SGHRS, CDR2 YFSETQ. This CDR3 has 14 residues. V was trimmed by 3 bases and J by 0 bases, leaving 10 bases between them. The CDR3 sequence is CASSWELDSYEQYF. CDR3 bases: TGCGCCAGCAGCTGGGAATTAGACTCCTACGAGCAGTACTTC.

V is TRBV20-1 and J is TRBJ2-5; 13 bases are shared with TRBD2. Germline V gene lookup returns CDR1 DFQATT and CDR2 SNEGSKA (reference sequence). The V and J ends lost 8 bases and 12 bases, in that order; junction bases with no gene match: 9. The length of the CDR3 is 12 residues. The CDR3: CSSPGLAGFKYF. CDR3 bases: TGCAGTTCCCCGGGACTAGCGGGGTTCAAGTACTTC.

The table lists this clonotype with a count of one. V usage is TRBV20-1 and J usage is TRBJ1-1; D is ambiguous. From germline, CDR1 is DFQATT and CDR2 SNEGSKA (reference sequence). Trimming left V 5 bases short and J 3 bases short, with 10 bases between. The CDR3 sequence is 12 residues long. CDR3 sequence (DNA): TGCAGTGCTCGCCCCTGGGACACTGAAGCTTTCTTT. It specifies CSARPWDTEAFF.

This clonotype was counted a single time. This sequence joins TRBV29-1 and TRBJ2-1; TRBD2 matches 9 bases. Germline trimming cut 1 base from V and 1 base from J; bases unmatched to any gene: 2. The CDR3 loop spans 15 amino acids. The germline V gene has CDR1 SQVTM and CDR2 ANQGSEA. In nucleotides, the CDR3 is TGCAGCGTTGAAGGCGGGAGGGGTTCCTACAATGAGCAGTTCTTC. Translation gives CSVEGGRGSYNEQFF.